The 9 T cell receptor beta chains below come from one sample, sequenced in a study of control samples from healthy donors and cancer patients. Profiled with immunoSEQ multiplex PCR; TCRdb holds only in-frame clones, not every one. The data contain fewer than 70,000 clones, roughly 80% of them singletons. The sequenced sample was PBMCs. These receptor sequences come from a woman between 45 and 65 years old with lung cancer.

The table lists this clone with a count of one. This chain links TRBV12-1 with TRBJ1-1; the table's D call TRBD1 went unverified against the DNA. TRBV12-1 constitutes a pseudogene. This CDR3 region has 14 residues. CDR3 loop: CASSPIQGFGKAFF. The CDR3 nucleotides are TGTGCCAGCAGCCCTATACAGGGGTTCGGGAAAGCTTTCTTT.

This clone is a singleton in its sample. This chain connects TRBV3-1 (or the pseudogene TRBV3-2) to TRBJ1-3, with no clear D. The CDR3 has 16 residues. From germline, CDR1 is LGHDT and CDR2 YNNKEL (reference sequence). Trimming cost V 3 bases and J 4 bases, with 16 bases left between them. CDR3 sequence reads: CASSHGLTRYGNTIYF. DNA of the CDR3: TGTGCCAGCAGCCATGGTCTAACCAGGTACGGAAACACCATATATTTT.

The count of this clone is one. This chain joins TRBV19 and TRBJ1-5, with D uncertain. The V and J ends lost 8 bases and 7 bases respectively, with 18 bases between them. The CDR3 is 14 residues long. Germline V lookup: CDR1 LNHDA, CDR2 SQIVND (reference sequence). CDR3 coding DNA: TGTGCCAGTGATGGGCTGATCGGAAAACAGCCCCAGCATTTT. This sequence encodes CASDGLIGKQPQHF.

J is TRBJ2-3 and V is TRBV7-9, with 10 nucleotides matching TRBD2. Germline loops: CDR1 SEHNR, CDR2 FQNEAQ (reference sequence). V shed 2 bases and J 0 bases; nucleotides not matched to a gene: 2. There are 16 residues in the CDR3. CDR3 protein: CASSLLLAGSTDTQYF. The CDR3 nucleotides are TGTGCCAGCAGCTTACTACTAGCGGGAAGCACAGATACGCAGTATTTT.

V and J are TRBV19 and TRBJ1-2; no clear D. The CDR3 sequence is 16 residues long. CDR1 LNHDA and CDR2 SQIVND come from the germline V gene (reference sequence). V gave up 7 bases and J gave up 0 bases, with 18 bases separating them. The CDR3 region is CASTDSSRPSNYGYTF. CDR3 DNA: TGTGCCAGTACCGACTCCTCGAGACCTTCTAACTATGGCTACACCTTC.

The rearrangement joins TRBV9 to TRBJ2-1; D gene uncertain. The V end was cut by 4 bases, the J end by 2 bases, with 10 bases between. The length of the CDR3 is 14 residues. Germline CDR1 is SGDLS and CDR2 is YYNGEE. CDR3 in amino acids: CASSPYNTYNEQFF. The CDR3 DNA sequence: TGTGCCAGCAGCCCATATAACACCTACAATGAGCAGTTCTTC. Complete variable domain (other parts from reference TRBV9 and TRBJ2-1): DSGVTQTPKHLITATGQRVTLRCSPRSGDLSVYWYQQSLDQGLQFLIQYYNGEERAKGNILERFSAQQFPDLHSELNLSSLELGDSALYFCASSPYNTYNEQFFGPGTRLTVL.

This clone was seen more than once but under ten times. The chain links TRBV2 to TRBJ2-6; D tentatively fits TRBD1 or TRBD2 (5 bases each). CDR3 length equals 21 residues. Germline V gene sequence: CDR1 SNHLY, CDR2 FYNNEI. Trimming cost V 9 bases and J 1 base, with 31 bases left between them. The CDR3 DNA reads TGTGCCAGGACAGATCGGACCGCCGGGGTTGGGGGTTTATCTGGGGCCAACGTCCTGACTTTC. Residues: CARTDRTAGVGGLSGANVLTF. The variable domain in full, with the rest retrieved from reference TRBV2 and TRBJ2-6, is EPEVTQTPSHQVTQMGQEVILRCVPISNHLYFYWYRQILGQKVEFLVSFYNNEISEKSEIFDDQFSVERPDGSNFTLKIRSTKLEDSAMYFCARTDRTAGVGGLSGANVLTFGAGSRLTVL.

The gene calls are TRBV19 and TRBJ1-1, with D possibly being TRBD1 (5 bases). The CDR3 spans 15 residues. V lost 3 bases and J lost 1, with 12 bases in between. CDR1 is LNHDA, CDR2 SQIVND, per germline (reference sequence). CDR3 DNA: TGTGCCAGTAGTATCTGGGGGGAATCGAACACTGAAGCTTTCTTT. Amino acids: CASSIWGESNTEAFF.

The V and J genes are TRBV19 and TRBJ2-5; TRBD1 matches 7 bases. Germline-derived CDR1 and CDR2 are LNHDA and SQIVND (reference sequence). This CDR3 spans 14 amino acids. Trimming at V came to 3 bases and at J to 5 bases, leaving 6 bases not matched to a gene. The CDR3 region has the DNA TGTGCCAGTAGTATGAAGGGGGCGAGGGAGACCCAGTACTTC. This translates into CASSMKGARETQYF.